The rows below give T cell receptor beta chains drawn from one sample of a study of blood T cell repertoires in COVID-19. Assay used: immunoSEQ multiplex PCR; TCRdb lists only in-frame clones, some missing. The repertoire holds 150,000 to 200,000 clones, with 88% as singletons. Sequencing was done on a sample of PBMCs or T cells enriched from blood (not recorded which). These receptors came from a woman in her late teens or twenties who had recovered from COVID-19. The CDR3 runs from the conserved cysteine through the conserved F or W. Fields, in order: J gene, D gene, V gene, CDR3 length, clone size, CDR3 protein, CDR3 DNA. D genes are given only for firm matches. Only some rows state a clone size, as once, few, many or a class for expanded clones.

j_call: TRBJ1-1; d_call: -; v_call: TRBV6-5; cdr3_length: 13; clone_size: -; cdr3_aa: CASTPPGGAEAFF; cdr3_nt: TGTGCCAGCACCCCACCGGGAGGGGCTGAAGCTTTCTTT
j_call: TRBJ2-4; d_call: -; v_call: TRBV11-2; cdr3_length: 16; clone_size: once; cdr3_aa: CASREGAGWAKNIQYF; cdr3_nt: TGTGCCAGCAGGGAGGGTGCGGGATGGGCCAAAAACATTCAGTACTTC
j_call: TRBJ2-1; d_call: TRBD2; v_call: TRBV5-1; cdr3_length: 16; clone_size: -; cdr3_aa: CASSWTSGSFRNEQFF; cdr3_nt: TGCGCCAGCAGCTGGACTAGCGGGAGTTTTAGGAATGAGCAGTTCTTC
j_call: TRBJ1-2; d_call: -; v_call: TRBV4-3; cdr3_length: 22; clone_size: -; cdr3_aa: CASSQEFPGRGRRGIVGPGYTF; cdr3_nt: TGCGCCAGCAGCCAAGAATTTCCCGGGAGAGGGCGTCGGGGAATAGTAGGTCCTGGCTACACCTTC
j_call: TRBJ2-7; d_call: TRBD1; v_call: TRBV9; cdr3_length: 16; clone_size: -; cdr3_aa: CASSVEGRQGVDEQYF; cdr3_nt: TGTGCCAGCAGCGTAGAGGGAAGACAGGGAGTCGACGAGCAGTACTTC
j_call: TRBJ2-5; d_call: -; v_call: TRBV4-2; cdr3_length: 15; clone_size: -; cdr3_aa: CASSHTQGVTETQYF; cdr3_nt: TGTGCCAGCAGCCATACACAAGGGGTAACGGAGACCCAGTACTTC
j_call: TRBJ1-2; d_call: -; v_call: TRBV4-2; cdr3_length: 14; clone_size: -; cdr3_aa: CASSQVLPRYGYTF; cdr3_nt: TGTGCCAGCAGCCAAGTTCTCCCGCGCTATGGCTACACCTTC
j_call: TRBJ1-3; d_call: -; v_call: TRBV18; cdr3_length: 16; clone_size: -; cdr3_aa: CASSSLPDISGNTIYF; cdr3_nt: TGTGCCAGCTCATCTTTACCTGACATCTCTGGAAACACCATATATTTT
j_call: TRBJ1-2; d_call: TRBD1; v_call: TRBV19; cdr3_length: 15; clone_size: once; cdr3_aa: CASRDSGTGTGGYTF; cdr3_nt: TGTGCCAGTAGGGATTCCGGGACAGGGACCGGTGGCTACACCTTC
j_call: TRBJ1-1; d_call: TRBD1; v_call: TRBV7-9; cdr3_length: 14; clone_size: -; cdr3_aa: CASSRTGRDTEAFF; cdr3_nt: TGTGCCAGCAGCCGGACAGGGAGGGACACTGAAGCTTTCTTT
j_call: TRBJ1-1; d_call: -; v_call: TRBV7-8; cdr3_length: 15; clone_size: -; cdr3_aa: CASSPRGGQNTEAFF; cdr3_nt: TGTGCCAGCAGCCCCCGGGGGGGGCAGAACACTGAAGCTTTCTTT
j_call: TRBJ1-3; d_call: -; v_call: TRBV19; cdr3_length: 15; clone_size: -; cdr3_aa: CASSIGQSSGNTIYF; cdr3_nt: TGTGCCAGTAGTATAGGACAGAGCTCTGGAAACACCATATATTTT
j_call: TRBJ2-1; d_call: -; v_call: TRBV5-4; cdr3_length: 16; clone_size: -; cdr3_aa: CASSQSSDGARNEQFF; cdr3_nt: TGTGCCAGCAGCCAGTCTTCAGATGGGGCGAGGAATGAGCAGTTCTTC
j_call: TRBJ2-7; d_call: TRBD1; v_call: TRBV14; cdr3_length: 14; clone_size: -; cdr3_aa: CASSQALTGYEQYF; cdr3_nt: TGTGCCAGCAGCCAAGCCTTGACAGGGTACGAGCAGTACTTC
j_call: TRBJ1-3; d_call: -; v_call: TRBV24-1; cdr3_length: 13; clone_size: -; cdr3_aa: CATSDTRGNTIYF; cdr3_nt: TGTGCCACCAGTGATACCAGGGGAAACACCATATATTTT
j_call: TRBJ1-1; d_call: -; v_call: TRBV19; cdr3_length: 12; clone_size: -; cdr3_aa: CAAKSSGTEAFF; cdr3_nt: TGTGCCGCGAAATCGTCGGGGACTGAAGCTTTCTTT
j_call: TRBJ2-7; d_call: -; v_call: TRBV12-3/TRBV12-4; cdr3_length: 12; clone_size: once; cdr3_aa: CASSFRVGEQYF; cdr3_nt: TGTGCCAGCAGTTTTCGGGTCGGCGAGCAGTACTTC
j_call: TRBJ2-4; d_call: -; v_call: TRBV6-1; cdr3_length: 19; clone_size: -; cdr3_aa: CASSERAGEMSLAKNIQYF; cdr3_nt: TGTGCCAGCAGTGAACGCGCAGGTGAAATGAGTTTAGCCAAAAACATTCAGTACTTC
j_call: TRBJ2-3; d_call: -; v_call: TRBV28; cdr3_length: 13; clone_size: -; cdr3_aa: CARHLAFIDTQYF; cdr3_nt: TGTGCCAGGCACCTAGCTTTCATAGATACGCAGTATTTT
j_call: TRBJ1-5; d_call: -; v_call: TRBV30; cdr3_length: 14; clone_size: -; cdr3_aa: CAWSRTSGNQPQHF; cdr3_nt: TGTGCCTGGAGTCGAACATCAGGCAATCAGCCCCAGCATTTT
j_call: TRBJ2-3; d_call: -; v_call: TRBV7-8; cdr3_length: 18; clone_size: once; cdr3_aa: CASSLSGERELFTDTQYF; cdr3_nt: TGTGCCAGCAGCTTATCCGGGGAGCGAGAATTATTCACAGATACGCAGTATTTT
j_call: TRBJ1-6; d_call: TRBD1; v_call: TRBV10-3; cdr3_length: 16; clone_size: once; cdr3_aa: CAISPQGSSYNSPLHF; cdr3_nt: TGTGCCATCAGCCCACAGGGGAGCTCCTATAATTCACCCCTCCACTTT
j_call: TRBJ1-1; d_call: -; v_call: TRBV7-9; cdr3_length: 15; clone_size: -; cdr3_aa: CASSTPFTLNTEAFF; cdr3_nt: TGTGCCAGCAGCACGCCATTTACTTTAAACACTGAAGCTTTCTTT
j_call: TRBJ1-2; d_call: TRBD1; v_call: TRBV10-3; cdr3_length: 13; clone_size: once; cdr3_aa: CAIRSGQDYGYTF; cdr3_nt: TGTGCCATAAGATCCGGACAGGACTATGGCTACACCTTC
j_call: TRBJ2-1; d_call: TRBD2; v_call: TRBV6-5; cdr3_length: 14; clone_size: -; cdr3_aa: CASRMFERETSQFF; cdr3_nt: TGTGCCAGCAGGATGTTTGAGCGGGAGACCTCGCAGTTCTTC
j_call: TRBJ2-1; d_call: -; v_call: TRBV7-9; cdr3_length: 14; clone_size: -; cdr3_aa: CASSRDSGVGEQFF; cdr3_nt: TGTGCCAGCAGCCGGGACTCGGGAGTCGGTGAGCAGTTCTTC
j_call: TRBJ1-4; d_call: -; v_call: TRBV23-1; cdr3_length: 18; clone_size: -; cdr3_aa: CATDEGEGVPATNEKLFF; cdr3_nt: TGCGCCACCGATGAGGGAGAGGGGGTACCAGCAACTAATGAAAAACTGTTTTTT
j_call: TRBJ1-2; d_call: -; v_call: TRBV19; cdr3_length: 11; clone_size: -; cdr3_aa: CASRTLYGYTF; cdr3_nt: TGTGCCAGCAGGACACTCTATGGCTACACCTTC
j_call: TRBJ1-2; d_call: -; v_call: TRBV20-1; cdr3_length: 11; clone_size: -; cdr3_aa: CSCSDQAGYTF; cdr3_nt: TGCAGCTGTTCTGACCAGGCAGGCTACACCTTC
j_call: TRBJ1-5; d_call: TRBD1; v_call: TRBV19; cdr3_length: 17; clone_size: -; cdr3_aa: CASSIPRDRAGNQPQHF; cdr3_nt: TGTGCCAGTAGTATACCTCGGGACAGGGCTGGCAATCAGCCCCAGCATTTT
j_call: TRBJ2-6; d_call: TRBD1; v_call: TRBV27; cdr3_length: 18; clone_size: few; cdr3_aa: CASSLGTGEVSGANVLTF; cdr3_nt: TGTGCCAGCAGTCTAGGGACAGGGGAGGTATCTGGGGCCAACGTCCTGACTTTC
j_call: TRBJ1-2; d_call: -; v_call: TRBV7-8; cdr3_length: 16; clone_size: -; cdr3_aa: CASSSDGGLVYHGYTF; cdr3_nt: TGTGCCAGCAGCTCGGACGGGGGGCTTGTTTATCATGGCTACACCTTC
j_call: TRBJ2-7; d_call: TRBD2; v_call: TRBV27; cdr3_length: 15; clone_size: -; cdr3_aa: CASSPSSGGTHEQYF; cdr3_nt: TGTGCCAGCAGCCCATCTAGCGGGGGGACTCACGAGCAGTACTTC
j_call: TRBJ1-2; d_call: TRBD1; v_call: TRBV28; cdr3_length: 15; clone_size: -; cdr3_aa: CASSSLRDSTYGYTF; cdr3_nt: TGTGCCAGCAGTTCCCTTAGGGACAGCACCTATGGCTACACCTTC
j_call: TRBJ1-3; d_call: TRBD1; v_call: TRBV18; cdr3_length: 17; clone_size: -; cdr3_aa: CASSPNRQGSSGNTIYF; cdr3_nt: TGTGCCAGCTCACCGAACCGACAGGGATCCTCTGGAAACACCATATATTTT
j_call: TRBJ1-2; d_call: -; v_call: TRBV3-1/TRBV3-2; cdr3_length: 13; clone_size: -; cdr3_aa: CASSQGQAWGYTF; cdr3_nt: TGTGCCAGCAGCCAAGGACAGGCGTGGGGCTACACCTTC
j_call: TRBJ1-1; d_call: -; v_call: TRBV4-2; cdr3_length: 16; clone_size: few; cdr3_aa: CASSQVGGPLNTEAFF; cdr3_nt: TGTGCCAGCAGCCAAGTTGGAGGTCCATTGAACACTGAAGCTTTCTTT
j_call: TRBJ2-1; d_call: -; v_call: TRBV4-2; cdr3_length: 16; clone_size: -; cdr3_aa: CASSQVWGGTDNEQFF; cdr3_nt: TGTGCCAGCAGCCAAGTATGGGGGGGCACCGACAATGAGCAGTTCTTC
j_call: TRBJ1-2; d_call: TRBD1; v_call: TRBV2; cdr3_length: 13; clone_size: -; cdr3_aa: CASSVGQGVGYTF; cdr3_nt: TGTGCCAGCAGCGTCGGACAGGGCGTGGGCTACACCTTC
j_call: TRBJ1-6; d_call: -; v_call: TRBV4-1; cdr3_length: 15; clone_size: -; cdr3_aa: CASSQDGGPDSPLHF; cdr3_nt: TGCGCCAGCAGCCAAGATGGCGGCCCTGATTCACCCCTCCACTTT
j_call: TRBJ2-7; d_call: TRBD1; v_call: TRBV7-2; cdr3_length: 15; clone_size: few; cdr3_aa: CASSLGQGATYEQYF; cdr3_nt: TGTGCCAGCAGCTTAGGACAGGGGGCGACCTACGAGCAGTACTTC
j_call: TRBJ1-1; d_call: -; v_call: TRBV19; cdr3_length: 13; clone_size: -; cdr3_aa: CASMQPGFTEAFF; cdr3_nt: TGTGCCAGTATGCAGCCAGGGTTCACTGAAGCTTTCTTT
j_call: TRBJ2-5; d_call: -; v_call: TRBV29-1; cdr3_length: 14; clone_size: -; cdr3_aa: CSVDFGGVRETQYF; cdr3_nt: TGCAGCGTTGATTTCGGCGGCGTCCGAGAGACCCAGTACTTC